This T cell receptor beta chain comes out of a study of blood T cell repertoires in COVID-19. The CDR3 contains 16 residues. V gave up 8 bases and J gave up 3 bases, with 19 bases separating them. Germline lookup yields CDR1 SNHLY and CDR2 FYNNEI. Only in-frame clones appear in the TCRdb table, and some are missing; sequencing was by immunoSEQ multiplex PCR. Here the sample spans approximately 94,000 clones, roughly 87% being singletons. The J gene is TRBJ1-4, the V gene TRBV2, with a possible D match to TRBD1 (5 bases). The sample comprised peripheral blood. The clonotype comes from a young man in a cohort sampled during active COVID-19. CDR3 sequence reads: CASLIGSGRANEKLFF. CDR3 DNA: TGTGCCAGCTTGATTGGGTCAGGGCGAGCTAATGAAAAACTGTTTTTT.